These 22 T cell receptor beta chains were all obtained from the same sample, sequenced in a study of CD8+ T cells in alopecia areata. cDNA prepared by RNA extraction and subsequent reverse transcription served as the template for sequencing. The table came from immunoSEQ multiplex PCR; TCRdb's copy has only in-frame clones and leaves some out. The table has 110,000 to 150,000 clones, roughly 46% seen once. The sample in question was CD4+ T cells sorted from blood, obtained at week 0. The receptors derive from a human donor with alopecia areata.

Of note for this clone: A junction boundary mismatches the germline segment, possibly from a read error. V and J are TRBV7-7 and TRBJ2-7; possibly TRBD1 for D (6 bases). The germline V gene has CDR1 SSHAT and CDR2 FNYEAQ (reference sequence). CDR3 length equals 13 residues. The DNA for the CDR3 is TGTGCTAGCAGCTTAGACAGGTCCTACGAGCAGTACTTC. This gives the protein CASSLDRSYEQYF.

The V gene is TRBV29-1, the J gene TRBJ1-2; the D is unclear. V lost 3 bases and J lost 6, with 11 bases in between. CDR1 and CDR2 from the germline V gene are SQVTM and ANQGSEA. The CDR3 sequence is 12 residues long. CDR3 nucleotides: TGCAGCGTTGAGCGTAGGGTGGATGGCTACACCTTC. Amino acid sequence: CSVERRVDGYTF.

The chain recombines TRBV18 with TRBJ2-7; the D gene could be TRBD1 or TRBD2 (5 bases each). This CDR3 is built from 12 residues. The germline gives CDR1 KGHSH, CDR2 LQKENI. The V and J ends lost 2 bases and 4 bases respectively, with 6 bases between them. This CDR3 reads CASSPGGYEQYF. The CDR3 DNA sequence: TGTGCCAGCTCACCAGGGGGATACGAGCAGTACTTC.

This clone was detected a few times. The gene calls are TRBV18 and TRBJ1-5; D unclear. The CDR3 consists of 13 residues. V was trimmed by 6 bases and J by 2 bases, leaving 8 bases between them. The germline V gene encodes CDR1 KGHSH and CDR2 LQKENI. CDR3 residues: CASSLIRNQPQHF. For the CDR3, the DNA is TGTGCCAGCTCCCTCATCCGCAATCAGCCCCAGCATTTT.

The chain carries TRBV27 and TRBJ1-1; no reliable D call. V was clipped by 5 bases and J by 4 bases, with 14 bases between them. The CDR3 runs to 14 residues. Germline CDR1 MNHEY, CDR2 SMNVEV (reference sequence). The CDR3 bases are TGTGCCAGCAGTCCCGATACCTTACTCACTGAAGCTTTCTTT. It is translated as CASSPDTLLTEAFF.

The V call is TRBV6-6, the J call TRBJ1-5; perhaps TRBD1 as D (6 bases). V shed 7 bases and J shed 4 bases, with 14 bases lying between them. The CDR3 sequence is 14 residues long. CDR1 and CDR2 from the germline V gene are MNHNY and SVGAGI (reference sequence). The CDR3 here is CASTPGTPNQPQHF. For the CDR3, the DNA is TGTGCCAGCACCCCCGGGACACCAAATCAGCCCCAGCATTTT.

This clone occurred a few times. The gene calls are TRBV6-5 and TRBJ1-2; 8 bases map to TRBD1. The germline gives CDR1 MNHEY, CDR2 SVGAGI. The CDR3 is made up of 13 amino acids. V shed 6 bases and J 6 bases; nucleotides not matched to a gene: 6. The CDR3: CASRDRDKDGYTF. The CDR3, as DNA: TGTGCCAGCAGGGACAGGGACAAGGATGGCTACACCTTC.

V and J are TRBV30 and TRBJ1-5; D is perhaps TRBD1 (5 bases). Germline V gene data show CDR1 as GTSNPN and CDR2 as SVGIG (reference sequence). Trimming left V 2 bases short and J 2 bases short, with 19 bases between. The CDR3 extends over 17 amino acids. CDR3 protein: CAWSYGDLLYGNQPQHF. CDR3 in DNA: TGTGCCTGGAGTTACGGGGACCTCCTTTACGGCAATCAGCCCCAGCATTTT.

This clone was observed a handful of times. The rearrangement links TRBV27 to TRBJ1-5; D ambiguous. Trimming left V 5 bases short and J 7 bases short, with 12 bases between. Germline loops: CDR1 MNHEY, CDR2 SMNVEV (reference sequence). The CDR3 length is 13 residues. Written as DNA, the CDR3 is TGTGCCAGCAGTCCCCCGGAGCGGCAGCCCCAGCATTTT. Amino acid sequence: CASSPPERQPQHF.

This clone was picked up a small number of times. This chain links TRBV7-3 with TRBJ2-3, with no clear D. Per germline, CDR1 SGHTA and CDR2 FQGTGA. CDR3 length equals 15 residues. Trimming took off 2 bases at V and 0 bases at J, with 9 bases between the two ends. The CDR3 is CASSLASGSTDTQYF. The DNA for the CDR3 is TGTGCCAGCAGCTTAGCCAGTGGTAGCACAGATACGCAGTATTTT. The whole variable domain, filled in from reference TRBV7-3 and TRBJ2-3, reads GAGVSQTPSNKVTEKGKYVELRCDPISGHTALYWYRQSLGQGPEFLIYFQGTGAADDSGLPNDRFFAVRPEGSVSTLKIQRTERGDSAVYLCASSLASGSTDTQYFGPGTRLTVL.

The chain is built from TRBV4-2 and TRBJ2-3; 12 nucleotides line up with TRBD2. The CDR3 totals 18 residues. V lost 1 base, J lost 6 bases, and 11 bases stayed unmatched. Germline V gene data show CDR1 as LGHNA and CDR2 as YNFKEQ. The CDR3: CASSQVGWTSGKVDTQYF. The CDR3 DNA is TGTGCCAGCAGCCAAGTTGGGTGGACTAGCGGGAAGGTGGATACGCAGTATTTT.

The V and J genes are TRBV5-1 and TRBJ1-1; D gene ambiguous. V was clipped by 4 bases and J by 5 bases, with 18 bases between them. Germline V gene sequence: CDR1 SGHRS, CDR2 YFSETQ. CDR3 size: 15 residues. CDR3 DNA sequence: TGCGCCAGCAGCCTTACCGGGAGGGCGGAGACTGAAGCTTTCTTT. It translates to CASSLTGRAETEAFF.

This clone was detected a few times. The rearrangement uses TRBV30 and TRBJ2-7; D unclear. Germline V gene sequence: CDR1 GTSNPN, CDR2 SVGIG (reference sequence). This CDR3 region has 11 residues. Trimming shortened V by 3 bases and J by 6 bases, and 9 bases separated the two germline ends. The CDR3 region is CAWRGAFEQYF. DNA of the CDR3: TGTGCCTGGAGAGGAGCGTTCGAGCAGTACTTC.

The V gene is TRBV11-2, the J gene TRBJ2-3, with 10 bases identical to TRBD2. Germline assignment: CDR1 SGHAT and CDR2 FQNNGV. This CDR3 has 14 amino acids. The trim removed 5 bases at V and 3 bases at J, leaving 2 bases unmatched. CDR3 bases: TGTGCCAGCAGCATTAGCGGGAGGACAGATACGCAGTATTTT. Amino acids: CASSISGRTDTQYF.

CDR3 DNA: TGTGCCAGTAGGTTGACGGACAGAGGAGGCTACACCTTC. This translates into CASRLTDRGGYTF. The chain links TRBV19 to TRBJ1-2, with D tentatively TRBD1 (6 bases). V was shortened by 6 bases and J by 8 bases, with 16 bases between the two germline ends. The germline gives CDR1 LNHDA, CDR2 SQIVND (reference sequence). The CDR3 totals 13 residues.

The V call is TRBV27, the J call TRBJ2-7; D might be TRBD2 (6 bases). V was clipped by 3 bases and J by 0 bases, with 12 bases between them. The germline gives CDR1 MNHEY, CDR2 SMNVEV (reference sequence). This CDR3 comprises 15 residues. The CDR3 loop is CASSLTRQPSYEQYF. Written as DNA, the CDR3 is TGTGCCAGCAGTTTGACTAGGCAGCCCTCCTACGAGCAGTACTTC.

V is TRBV14 and J is TRBJ2-2, with D perhaps matching TRBD1 or TRBD2 (5 bases each). The CDR3 covers 12 residues. The V gene's germline CDR1 is SGHDN and CDR2 FVKESK. The V end was cut by 7 bases, the J end by 6 bases, with 9 bases between. CDR3 nucleotides: TGTGCCAGCAACGTGGGACCCGGGGAGCTGTTTTTT. Amino acid sequence: CASNVGPGELFF.

J is TRBJ2-1 and V is TRBV30; TRBD2 matches at 7 bases. The germline gives CDR1 GTSNPN, CDR2 SVGIG (reference sequence). The CDR3 loop spans 16 amino acids. V shed 7 bases and J 2 bases; nucleotides not matched to a gene: 14. Written as DNA, the CDR3 is TGTGCCTCCTCGGAGGGAGGGCGGGTAACCTACAATGAGCAGTTCTTC. Translated, it gives CASSEGGRVTYNEQFF. Supplemented by reference TRBV30 and TRBJ2-1, the full variable domain reads SQTIHQWPATLVQPVGSPLSLECTVEGTSNPNLYWYRQAAGRGLQLLFYSVGIGQISSEVPQNLSASRPQDRQFILSSKKLLLSDSGFYLCASSEGGRVTYNEQFFGPGTRLTVL.

J is TRBJ2-1 and V is TRBV2, with D unresolved. The CDR3 is made up of 13 amino acids. The V end was cut by 7 bases, the J end by 5 bases, with 12 bases between. Germline V gene lookup returns CDR1 SNHLY and CDR2 FYNNEI. As DNA, the CDR3 is TGTGCCAGCATACTGGGCAGCCACAATGAGCAGTTCTTC. This encodes CASILGSHNEQFF.

This clone occurred once. V and J are TRBV7-2 and TRBJ2-3; 10 nucleotides match TRBD2. CDR3 length: 16 residues. V was clipped by 8 bases and J by 1 base; unmatched bases: 9. Germline CDR1 and CDR2: SGHTA and FQGNSA. The CDR3 DNA sequence: TGTGCCAGCGCCGGGACTAGCGTCTCTCGCACAGATACGCAGTATTTT. Translation gives CASAGTSVSRTDTQYF.

The chain employs TRBV9 and TRBJ1-2; no clear D gene. Trimming removed 5 bases from V and 2 bases from J, with 13 bases in between. Germline V gene sequence: CDR1 SGDLS, CDR2 YYNGEE. There are 14 residues in the CDR3. CDR3 residues: CASSSPEENYGYTF. In DNA form, the CDR3 reads TGTGCCAGCAGTTCCCCCGAGGAAAACTATGGCTACACCTTC.

The chain recombines TRBV2 with TRBJ2-7, with 8 positions matching TRBD2. The junction had 11 bases not matched to a gene; V was cut back by 8 bases and J by 5 bases. The V gene's germline CDR1 is SNHLY and CDR2 FYNNEI. The CDR3 runs 14 residues. In nucleotides, the CDR3 is TGTGCCAGCTCTCCACTAGCGGCGAGCAACGAGCAGTACTTC. Translation gives CASSPLAASNEQYF.